The 23 T cell receptor beta chains given below trace back to one sample, sequenced in a study of T cells in Graves' hyperthyroidism and ophthalmopathy. Amplification of TCR beta CDR3 regions used RNA as the template. HTBI primers were used for first-round RT-PCR of the TCR CDR3. Each CDR3 protein gets one entry after TCRdb re-called the multiplex PCR reads with MiXCR. This sample has about 300,000 distinct CDR3 sequences, with 12% to 15% found just once. Sequencing input: blood. The receptors originated from a woman aged 35 to 49 with Graves' hyperthyroidism.

This clonotype was observed at least ten times. The chain carries TRBV10-3 and TRBJ1-1; a weak D match, TRBD1 (5 bases). Germline lookup yields CDR1 ENHRY and CDR2 SYGVKD. The V end lost 4 bases, the J end lost 4 bases, and 7 bases lay between the germline ends. This CDR3 is built from 12 residues. DNA for the CDR3: TGTGCCATCAGTGTTGACAGCACTGAAGCTTTCTTT. Protein sequence: CAISVDSTEAFF.

This clonotype was recorded many times. V gene TRBV24-1 combines with J gene TRBJ2-3; TRBD1 is a possible D gene (5 bases). V lost 9 bases to trimming and J lost 2 bases, with 17 bases between them. The CDR3 is 15 residues long. The V gene's germline CDR1 is KGHDR and CDR2 SFDVKD. Here the CDR3 reads CATARGQIATDTQYF. In nucleotides, the CDR3 is TGTGCCACCGCCAGAGGACAAATCGCCACAGATACGCAGTATTTT.

This clonotype has a count of ten or more. The V and J genes are TRBV27 and TRBJ1-5, with D tentatively TRBD1 (5 bases). The CDR3 is 18 amino acids. V lost 6 bases and J 0 bases, leaving 21 bases between the germline ends. Germline V gene sequence: CDR1 MNHEY, CDR2 SMNVEV (reference sequence). The CDR3 spells CASSPTATGLYSNQPQHF. Here the CDR3 DNA reads TGTGCCAGCAGCCCCACCGCTACAGGCCTGTATAGCAATCAGCCCCAGCATTTT.

The chain has TRBV18 and TRBJ1-6; D remains ambiguous. Between the trimmed V and J ends, which lost 4 bases and 12 bases, there was a span of 19 bases. Germline CDR1 and CDR2: KGHSH and LQKENI. The CDR3 runs 15 residues. The CDR3 is CASSLVSATYEPLHF. The CDR3 DNA reads as TGTGCCAGCTCACTAGTTTCTGCGACTTATGAACCCCTCCACTTT.

Here the CDR3 reads CATSDSPGDEQFF. CDR3 nucleotides: TGTGCCACCAGTGATTCCCCTGGGGATGAGCAGTTCTTC. This rearrangement joins TRBV24-1 to TRBJ2-1; D gene ambiguous. Germline V gene data show CDR1 as KGHDR and CDR2 as SFDVKD. V shed 2 bases and J shed 8 bases, with 9 bases lying between them. The CDR3 contains 13 residues.

This clonotype was detected many times. This chain uses TRBV12-3 or TRBV12-4 with TRBJ1-1, with 10 bases matching TRBD1. The CDR3 consists of 15 residues. Germline trimming cut 6 bases from V and 6 bases from J; bases unmatched to any gene: 10. The DNA for the CDR3 is TGTGCCAGCAGGACAGGGGGCGGCGGTGCGGCTGAAGCTTTCTTT. The encoded protein is CASRTGGGGAAEAFF.

This clonotype has ten or more counts. The chain combines TRBV9 with TRBJ1-2; D not certain. This CDR3 has 14 amino acids. Germline V CDR1 and CDR2: SGDLS, YYNGEE. V dropped 3 bases and J dropped 4 bases, with 13 bases sitting between them. The CDR3 bases are TGTGCCAGCAGCGCGACGGTGGCGGGCTATGGCTACACCTTC. It is translated as CASSATVAGYGYTF. Filled out from reference TRBV9 and TRBJ1-2, the complete variable domain reads DSGVTQTPKHLITATGQRVTLRCSPRSGDLSVYWYQQSLDQGLQFLIQYYNGEERAKGNILERFSAQQFPDLHSELNLSSLELGDSALYFCASSATVAGYGYTFGSGTRLTVV.

This clonotype showed up many times. The chain combines TRBV5-1 with TRBJ2-7; either TRBD1 or TRBD2 may supply D (5 bases each). CDR1 and CDR2 (germline): SGHRS, YFSETQ. The CDR3 sequence is 15 residues long. The V gene lost 2 bases and the J gene lost 5 bases, with 17 bases spanning the gap. CDR3: CASSLGETAFDEQYF. DNA of the CDR3: TGCGCCAGCAGCTTAGGGGAGACCGCCTTCGACGAGCAGTACTTC.

At least ten counts were recorded for this clonotype. CDR3 nucleotide sequence: TGTGCCAGCAGCCACGGCCAGGCAAGGACCCAGTACTTC. Protein product: CASSHGQARTQYF. The chain recombines TRBV7-9 with TRBJ2-5; D not resolved. The CDR3 has 13 amino acids. V was clipped by 5 bases and J by 7 bases, with 14 bases between them. CDR1 and CDR2 from the germline V gene are SEHNR and FQNEAQ (reference sequence).

This clonotype was observed many times. The V call is TRBV7-9, the J call TRBJ2-1; D possibly corresponds to TRBD2 (6 bases). The CDR3 runs 12 residues. The V end was cut by 4 bases, the J end by 7 bases, with 8 bases between. Germline CDR1 SEHNR, CDR2 FQNEAQ (reference sequence). CDR3 sequence: CASSYGGNEQFF. In nucleotides, the CDR3 is TGTGCCAGCAGCTATGGGGGGAATGAGCAGTTCTTC.

This clonotype came up many times. The chain recombines TRBV2 with TRBJ2-5, with 7 bases that match TRBD2. Germline-derived CDR1 and CDR2 are SNHLY and FYNNEI. The CDR3 runs 13 residues. V was clipped by 6 bases and J by 2 bases; unmatched bases: 3. CDR3 sequence (DNA): TGTGCCAGCAGGGGGGGGAGACAAGAGACCCAGTACTTC. As protein: CASRGGRQETQYF.

This clonotype was detected ten times or more. V gene TRBV6-1 combines with J gene TRBJ2-1; D assignment may be TRBD1 or TRBD2 (6 bases each). Germline V gene data show CDR1 as MNHNS and CDR2 as SASEGT. Trimming left V 4 bases short and J 6 bases short, with 16 bases between. The CDR3 runs 15 residues. The CDR3 region is CASSGRRGDFNEQFF. In DNA, the CDR3 is TGTGCCAGCAGTGGGAGGAGGGGGGATTTCAATGAGCAGTTCTTC.

This clonotype was seen at least ten times. The CDR3 sequence: CATSDGGFANEKLFF. CDR3 in DNA: TGTGCCACCAGTGATGGGGGATTCGCTAATGAAAAACTGTTTTTT. This chain links TRBV24-1 with TRBJ1-4; possible D gene TRBD1, 5 bases. The germline V gene encodes CDR1 KGHDR and CDR2 SFDVKD. V was pared by 3 bases and J by 3 bases, with 10 bases between. This CDR3 region has 15 residues.

This clonotype was found many times. The chain's CDR3 is CASSFGTGVAQPQHF. The CDR3 DNA follows: TGTGCCAGCAGCTTCGGGACAGGGGTGGCTCAGCCCCAGCATTTT. The chain has TRBV7-2 and TRBJ1-5, with 10 bases lining up with TRBD1. The J segment lost 6 bases and the V segment lost 3 bases, leaving 5 bases of the junction unmatched. The germline CDR1 and CDR2 sequences are SGHTA and FQGNSA. The CDR3 spans 15 residues. Drawing the rest from reference TRBV7-2 and TRBJ1-5, the complete variable domain is GAGVSQSPSNKVTEKGKDVELRCDPISGHTALYWYRQSLGQGLEFLIYFQGNSAPDKSGLPSDRFSAERTGGSVSTLTIQRTQQEDSAVYLCASSFGTGVAQPQHFGDGTRLSIL.

This clonotype came up a few times. A much larger clone lies one base from this, so it may be a read error. This chain joins TRBV28 and TRBJ1-6; 7 positions agree with TRBD1. Germline V gives CDR1 MDHEN, CDR2 SYDVKM. The CDR3 loop spans 17 amino acids. The V gene end was trimmed by 6 bases and the J gene end by 7 bases; junction bases not matched to a gene: 15. The CDR3 region has the DNA TGTGCCAGCAGCTCCCCGGGCGACAGGGTTCCGAATTCACCCCTCCACTTT. Residues: CASSSPGDRVPNSPLHF.

The rearrangement uses TRBV9 and TRBJ1-3, with D possibly matching TRBD1 (5 bases). There are 15 residues in the CDR3. Trimming shortened V by 0 bases and J by 3 bases, and 10 bases separated the two germline ends. Germline loops: CDR1 SGDLS, CDR2 YYNGEE. CDR3 DNA sequence: TGTGCCAGCAGCGTAGAAGGGGTTAGTGGAAACACCATATATTTT. Translation gives CASSVEGVSGNTIYF.

The CDR3 region is CATKSLGSQYF. In DNA, the CDR3 is TGTGCCACCAAAAGCCTCGGTTCCCAGTATTTT. The gene calls are TRBV28 and TRBJ2-3; D gene ambiguous. The ends were cut back, 10 bases at V and 12 bases at J, with 17 bases in the middle. In germline, CDR1 is MDHEN, CDR2 SYDVKM. This CDR3 has 11 residues.

In its sample, this clonotype was seen many times. V is TRBV29-1 and J is TRBJ2-3; no firm D call. Germline lookup yields CDR1 SQVTM and CDR2 ANQGSEA. This CDR3 is 12 amino acids long. V dropped 3 bases and J dropped 0 bases, with 4 bases sitting between them. The CDR3 sequence: CSVDKSTDTQYF. The CDR3 coding sequence is TGCAGCGTTGATAAGAGCACAGATACGCAGTATTTT.

This clonotype was picked up one time. The CDR3 region is CASRPGQLTYNEQFF. DNA for the CDR3: TGTGCCAGCAGACCGGGACAGCTAACCTACAATGAGCAGTTCTTC. The chain employs TRBV28 and TRBJ2-1, with 7 bases identical to TRBD1. This CDR3 comprises 15 residues. J lost 2 bases, V lost 6 bases, and 7 bases had no gene match. The germline V gene has CDR1 MDHEN and CDR2 SYDVKM.

The table lists this clonotype with many counts. This rearrangement joins TRBV6-1 to TRBJ2-6; D is possibly TRBD2 (5 bases). V lost 1 base to trimming and J lost 0 bases, with 7 bases between them. Germline V CDR1 and CDR2: MNHNS, SASEGT. The CDR3 spans 16 residues. CDR3 in amino acids: CASSEEEGSGANVLTF. The DNA for the CDR3 is TGTGCCAGCAGTGAAGAAGAGGGCTCTGGGGCCAACGTCCTGACTTTC.

For this clonotype: At one end the junction does not follow the germline gene, possibly because of a read error. The rearrangement uses TRBV7-2 and TRBJ2-7, with TRBD2 matching 14 bases. This CDR3 contains 16 residues. Per germline, CDR1 SGHTA and CDR2 FQGNSA. This chain's CDR3 is CAGSLTGTSGSREQYF. The CDR3 DNA is TGTGCCGGCAGCTTAACCGGGACTAGCGGGAGTCGCGAGCAGTACTTC. The full variable domain, in which reference TRBV7-2 and TRBJ2-7 provide the parts outside the CDR3, is GAGVSQSPSNKVTEKGKDVELRCDPISGHTALYWYRQSLGQGLEFLIYFQGNSAPDKSGLPSDRFSAERTGGSVSTLTIQRTQQEDSAVYLCAGSLTGTSGSREQYFGPGTRLTVT.

A remark on this clonotype: Being one base from a much bigger clone, this may be a read error. The chain joins TRBV7-6 to TRBJ2-1; 15 bases are a match to TRBD2. Germline V CDR1 and CDR2: SGHVS, FNYEAQ. The CDR3 runs 17 residues. The CDR3 DNA reads as TGTGCCAGCAGCGTTCGGACTAGCGGGAGGGTGGACAATGGGCAGTTCTTC. Its translation is CASSVRTSGRVDNGQFF.

This clonotype has a count of ten or more. V gene TRBV6-2 or TRBV6-3 combines with J gene TRBJ2-3; D gene ambiguous. Germline CDR1 MNHEY, CDR2 SVGEGT. Deletions cut 5 bases from V and 0 bases from J, with 12 bases between. This CDR3 region has 15 residues. Here the CDR3 DNA reads TGTGCCAGCAGTCTATGGAGTACTAGCACAGATACGCAGTATTTT. Translation: CASSLWSTSTDTQYF.